Sequencing of this T cell receptor (beta chain) was carried out in a study of cytomegalovirus exposure and HLA in healthy donors. Germline V gene lookup returns CDR1 MNHEY and CDR2 SMNVEV (reference sequence). V was cut by 5 bases and J by 8 bases, with 19 bases left in between. The CDR3 length is 15 residues. On this clone itself: Its matching antigen is unknown.

Whole-study results and caveats: Reports indicated that the classifier achieved high specificity and sensitivity in diagnosing cytomegalovirus status.

Vbeta (60) and Jbeta (13) primers were used in the PCR. Clones were read by immunoSEQ multiplex PCR, and TCRdb kept only the in-frame ones, dropping some. There are about 160,000 clones in the sample; about three quarters occur only once, and about 0.93% lies in the top ten. The clonotype originates from a woman aged 45-65 years in good health and CMV-seropositive. The chain joins TRBV27 to TRBJ2-1; D perhaps matches TRBD1 (5 bases). The source material was PBMCs. Written as DNA, the CDR3 is TGTGCCAGCAGTAAGACAGTTAGACTTAACGATGAGCAGTTCTTC. This translates into CASSKTVRLNDEQFF.